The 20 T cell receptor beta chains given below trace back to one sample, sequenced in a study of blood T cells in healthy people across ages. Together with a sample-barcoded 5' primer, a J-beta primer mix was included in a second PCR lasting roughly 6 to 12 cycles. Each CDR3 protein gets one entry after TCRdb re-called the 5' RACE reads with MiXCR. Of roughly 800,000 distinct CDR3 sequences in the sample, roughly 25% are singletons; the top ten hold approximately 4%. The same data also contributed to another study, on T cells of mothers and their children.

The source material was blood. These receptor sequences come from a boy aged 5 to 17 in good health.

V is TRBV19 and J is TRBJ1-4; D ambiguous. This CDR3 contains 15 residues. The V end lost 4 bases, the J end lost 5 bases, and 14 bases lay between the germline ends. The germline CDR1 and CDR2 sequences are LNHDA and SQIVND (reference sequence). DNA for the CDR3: TGTGCCAGTAGTAAGATGTTCAGAAGGAATGAAAAACTGTTTTTT. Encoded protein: CASSKMFRRNEKLFF.

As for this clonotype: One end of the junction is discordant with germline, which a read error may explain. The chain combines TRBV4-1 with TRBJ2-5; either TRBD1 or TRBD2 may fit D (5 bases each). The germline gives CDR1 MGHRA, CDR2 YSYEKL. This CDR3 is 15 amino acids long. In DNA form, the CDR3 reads TGCGCCAGCAGCCCAGAAGGGGACGTTGACAATGAGCAGTTATTC. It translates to CASSPEGDVDNEQLF.

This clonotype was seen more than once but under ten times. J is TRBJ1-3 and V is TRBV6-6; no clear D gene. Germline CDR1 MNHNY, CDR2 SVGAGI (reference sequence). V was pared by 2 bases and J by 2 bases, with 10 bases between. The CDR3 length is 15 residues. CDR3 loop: CASSYPNDPGNTIYF. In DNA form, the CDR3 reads TGTGCCAGCAGTTACCCCAACGACCCTGGAAACACCATATATTTT.

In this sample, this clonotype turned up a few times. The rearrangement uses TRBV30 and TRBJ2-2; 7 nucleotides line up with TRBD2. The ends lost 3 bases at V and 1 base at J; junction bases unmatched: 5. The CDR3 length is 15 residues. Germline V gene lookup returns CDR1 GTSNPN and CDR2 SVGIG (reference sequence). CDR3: CAWRAIAGNTGELFF. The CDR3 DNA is TGTGCCTGGAGGGCCATAGCGGGGAACACCGGGGAGCTGTTTTTT.

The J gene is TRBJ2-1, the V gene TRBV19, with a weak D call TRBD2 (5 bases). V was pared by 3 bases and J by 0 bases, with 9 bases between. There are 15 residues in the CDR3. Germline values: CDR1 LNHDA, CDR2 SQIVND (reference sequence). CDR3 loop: CASSISGGSYNEQFF. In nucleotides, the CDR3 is TGTGCCAGTAGTATTTCAGGAGGCTCCTACAATGAGCAGTTCTTC. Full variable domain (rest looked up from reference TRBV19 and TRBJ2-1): DGGITQSPKYLFRKEGQNVTLSCEQNLNHDAMYWYRQDPGQGLRLIYYSQIVNDFQKGDIAEGYSVSREKKESFPLTVTSAQKNPTAFYLCASSISGGSYNEQFFGPGTRLTVL.

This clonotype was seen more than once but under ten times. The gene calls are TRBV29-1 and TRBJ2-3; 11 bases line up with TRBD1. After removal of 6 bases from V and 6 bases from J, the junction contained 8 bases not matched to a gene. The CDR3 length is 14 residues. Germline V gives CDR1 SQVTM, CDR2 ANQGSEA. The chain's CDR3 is CSVPGQGAGDTQYF. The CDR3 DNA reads TGCAGCGTGCCCGGACAGGGGGCAGGCGATACGCAGTATTTT.

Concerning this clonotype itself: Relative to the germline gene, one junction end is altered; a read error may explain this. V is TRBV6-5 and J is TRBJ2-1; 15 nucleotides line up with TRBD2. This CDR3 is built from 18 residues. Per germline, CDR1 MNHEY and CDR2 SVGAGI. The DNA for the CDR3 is TGTGCCAGCAGTTTGACCGGGACTAGCGGGGGGTCCTACATTGAGCAGTTCTTC. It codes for CASSLTGTSGGSYIEQFF.

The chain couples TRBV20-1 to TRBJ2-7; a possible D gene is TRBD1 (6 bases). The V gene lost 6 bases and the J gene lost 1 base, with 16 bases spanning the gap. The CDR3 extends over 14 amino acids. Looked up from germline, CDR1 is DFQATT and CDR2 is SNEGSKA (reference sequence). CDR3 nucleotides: TGCAGTGCCCGGTCCCCACAGGGATCCTACGAGCAGTACTTC. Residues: CSARSPQGSYEQYF.

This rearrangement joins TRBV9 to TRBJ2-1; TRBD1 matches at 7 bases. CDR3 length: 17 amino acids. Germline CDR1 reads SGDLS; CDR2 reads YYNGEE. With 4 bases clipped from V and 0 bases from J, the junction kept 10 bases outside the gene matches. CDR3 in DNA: TGTGCCAGCAGCACCCCCGGGACAGAGAGCTCCTACAATGAGCAGTTCTTC. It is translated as CASSTPGTESSYNEQFF. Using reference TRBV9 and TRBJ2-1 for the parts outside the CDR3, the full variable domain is DSGVTQTPKHLITATGQRVTLRCSPRSGDLSVYWYQQSLDQGLQFLIQYYNGEERAKGNILERFSAQQFPDLHSELNLSSLELGDSALYFCASSTPGTESSYNEQFFGPGTRLTVL.

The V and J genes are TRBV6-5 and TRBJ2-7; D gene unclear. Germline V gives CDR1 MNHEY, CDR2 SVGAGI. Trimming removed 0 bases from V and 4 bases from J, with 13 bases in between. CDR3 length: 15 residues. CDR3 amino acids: CASSYSKDPTYEQYF. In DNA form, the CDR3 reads TGTGCCAGCAGTTACTCCAAGGACCCAACTTACGAGCAGTACTTC.

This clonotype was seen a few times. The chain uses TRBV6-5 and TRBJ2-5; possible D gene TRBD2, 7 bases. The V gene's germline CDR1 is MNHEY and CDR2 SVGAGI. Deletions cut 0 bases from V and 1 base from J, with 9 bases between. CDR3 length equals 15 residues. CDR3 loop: CASSYSAGAQETQYF. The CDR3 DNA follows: TGTGCCAGCAGTTACTCGGCGGGGGCCCAAGAGACCCAGTACTTC.

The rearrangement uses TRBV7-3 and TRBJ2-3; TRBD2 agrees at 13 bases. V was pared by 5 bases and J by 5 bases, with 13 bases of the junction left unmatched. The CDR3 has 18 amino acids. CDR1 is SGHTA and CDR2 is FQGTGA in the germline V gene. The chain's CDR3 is CASSQMGTSGTEGDTQYF. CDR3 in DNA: TGTGCCAGCAGCCAAATGGGGACTAGCGGGACCGAGGGAGATACGCAGTATTTT.

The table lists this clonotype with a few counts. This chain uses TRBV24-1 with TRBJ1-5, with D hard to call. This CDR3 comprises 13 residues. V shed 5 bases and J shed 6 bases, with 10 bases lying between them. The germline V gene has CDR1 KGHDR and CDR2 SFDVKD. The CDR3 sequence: CATSALGFQPQHF. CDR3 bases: TGTGCCACCAGTGCATTGGGGTTTCAGCCCCAGCATTTT.

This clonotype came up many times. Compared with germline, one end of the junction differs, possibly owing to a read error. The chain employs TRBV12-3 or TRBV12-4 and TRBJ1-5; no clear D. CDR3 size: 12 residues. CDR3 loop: CASSLANQPQHF. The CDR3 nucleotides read TGTGCCAGCAGCTTAGCGAATCAGCCCCAGCATTTT.

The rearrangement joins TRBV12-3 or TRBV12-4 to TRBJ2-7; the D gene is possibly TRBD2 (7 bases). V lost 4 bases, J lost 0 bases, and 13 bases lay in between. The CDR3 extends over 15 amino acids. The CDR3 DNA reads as TGTGCCAGCAGTTCCGCGGGGGCCCTCTCCTACGAGCAGTACTTC. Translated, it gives CASSSAGALSYEQYF.

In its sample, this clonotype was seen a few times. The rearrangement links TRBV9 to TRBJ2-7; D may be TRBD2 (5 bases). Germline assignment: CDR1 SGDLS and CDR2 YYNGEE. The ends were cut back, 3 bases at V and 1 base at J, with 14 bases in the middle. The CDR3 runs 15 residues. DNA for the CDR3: TGTGCCAGCAGCGCCGAGGGCGACAATTCCTACGAGCAGTACTTC. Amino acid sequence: CASSAEGDNSYEQYF.

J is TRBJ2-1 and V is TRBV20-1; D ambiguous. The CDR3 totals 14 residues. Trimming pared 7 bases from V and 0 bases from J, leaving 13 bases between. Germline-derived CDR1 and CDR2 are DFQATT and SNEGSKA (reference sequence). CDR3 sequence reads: CSGRAPNSYNEQFF. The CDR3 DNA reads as TGCAGTGGACGGGCCCCGAACTCCTACAATGAGCAGTTCTTC.

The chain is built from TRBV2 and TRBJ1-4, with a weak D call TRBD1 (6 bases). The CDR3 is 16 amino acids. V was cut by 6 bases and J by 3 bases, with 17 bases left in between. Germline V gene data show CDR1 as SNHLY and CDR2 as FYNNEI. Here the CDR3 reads CASSPTVGGPNEKLFF. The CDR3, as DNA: TGTGCCAGCAGCCCAACGGTGGGGGGCCCTAATGAAAAACTGTTTTTT.

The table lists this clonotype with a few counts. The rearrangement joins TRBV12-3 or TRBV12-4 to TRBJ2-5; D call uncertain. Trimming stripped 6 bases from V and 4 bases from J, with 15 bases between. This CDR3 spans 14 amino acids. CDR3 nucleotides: TGTGCCAGCAGGAGTGGACGGAACCGAGAGACCCAGTACTTC. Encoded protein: CASRSGRNRETQYF.

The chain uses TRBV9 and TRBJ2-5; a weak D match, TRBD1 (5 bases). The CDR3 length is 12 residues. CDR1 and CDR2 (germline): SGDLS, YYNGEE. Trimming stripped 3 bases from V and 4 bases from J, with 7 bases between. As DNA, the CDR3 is TGTGCCAGCAGCGCTAGGGGAGAGACCCAGTACTTC. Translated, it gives CASSARGETQYF.